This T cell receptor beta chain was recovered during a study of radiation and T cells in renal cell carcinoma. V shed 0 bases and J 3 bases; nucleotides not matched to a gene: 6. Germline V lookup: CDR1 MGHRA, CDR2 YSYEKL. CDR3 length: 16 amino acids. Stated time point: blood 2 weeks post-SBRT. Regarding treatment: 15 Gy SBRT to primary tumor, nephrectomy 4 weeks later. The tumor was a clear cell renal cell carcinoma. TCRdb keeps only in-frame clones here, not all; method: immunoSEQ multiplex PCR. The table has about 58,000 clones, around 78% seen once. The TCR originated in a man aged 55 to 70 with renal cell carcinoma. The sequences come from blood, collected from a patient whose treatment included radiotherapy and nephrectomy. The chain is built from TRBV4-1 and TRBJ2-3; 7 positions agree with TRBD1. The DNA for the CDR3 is TGCGCCAGCAGCCAAGAAACAGGGGAGACGACAGATACGCAGTATTTT. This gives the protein CASSQETGETTDTQYF.